This entry lists 22 T cell receptor beta chains sequenced from one sample in a study of beta chain features in type 1 diabetes. Expressed TCRB transcripts were sequenced after all isolated RNA was converted to cDNA. Profiled with immunoSEQ multiplex PCR; TCRdb holds only in-frame clones, not every one. Of 300,000 to 350,000 clones listed, 6.5% to 10% are singletons. Sequencing was performed on central memory CD4+ T cells from blood. These receptors all stem from a woman younger than 30 in good health.

The chain recombines TRBV4-1 with TRBJ1-1, with a tentative D call TRBD1 (5 bases). Germline-derived CDR1 and CDR2 are MGHRA and YSYEKL. The ends were cut back, 1 base at V and 0 bases at J, with 18 bases in the middle. The CDR3 contains 18 residues. The CDR3 loop reads CASSQGSVYGAMNTEAFF. The CDR3 DNA sequence: TGCGCCAGCAGCCAAGGGTCAGTGTATGGGGCTATGAACACTGAAGCTTTCTTT.

Many counts were recorded for this clone. This sequence joins TRBV15 and TRBJ2-3; D gene unclear. The germline gives CDR1 LNHNV, CDR2 YYDKDF (reference sequence). The CDR3 contains 12 residues. V lost 3 bases and J 5 bases, leaving 6 bases between the germline ends. CDR3 residues: CATSSNGDTQYF. Written as DNA, the CDR3 is TGTGCCACCAGCAGTAATGGAGATACGCAGTATTTT. The variable domain in full, with the rest retrieved from reference TRBV15 and TRBJ2-3, is DAMVIQNPRYQVTQFGKPVTLSCSQTLNHNVMYWYQQKSSQAPKLLFHYYDKDFNNEADTPDNFQSRRPNTSFCFLDIRSPGLGDTAMYLCATSSNGDTQYFGPGTRLTVL.

Ten or more counts support this clone. The chain links TRBV7-2 to TRBJ2-3, with D possibly TRBD2 on 6 matching bases. Germline CDR1 SGHTA, CDR2 FQGNSA. The CDR3 extends over 14 amino acids. V lost 6 bases, J lost 6 bases, and 16 bases lay in between. Here the CDR3 DNA reads TGTGCCAGCAGGGTCGTGGAGGGCCGGGATACGCAGTATTTT. Its translation: CASRVVEGRDTQYF.

The rearrangement joins TRBV6-5 to TRBJ1-6, with a tentative D call TRBD1 (6 bases). The V end lost 5 bases, the J end lost 11 bases, and 10 bases lay between the germline ends. From germline, CDR1 is MNHEY and CDR2 SVGAGI. The CDR3 contains 12 residues. Here the CDR3 DNA reads TGTGCCAGCAGTCCACAGGGAACACCCCTCCACTTT. Translation gives CASSPQGTPLHF.

This rearrangement joins TRBV4-1 to TRBJ1-2; D not resolved. The germline CDR1 and CDR2 sequences are MGHRA and YSYEKL. The CDR3 runs 13 residues. V lost 0 bases, J lost 7 bases, and 9 bases lay in between. This chain's CDR3 is CASSQESWRGYTF. In DNA, the CDR3 is TGCGCCAGCAGCCAAGAGTCGTGGCGTGGCTACACCTTC.

This rearrangement joins TRBV10-3 to TRBJ2-5; 7 positions agree with TRBD1. Germline V lookup: CDR1 ENHRY, CDR2 SYGVKD. V was pared by 6 bases and J by 3 bases, with 7 bases of the junction left unmatched. This CDR3 is built from 14 residues. The CDR3 sequence is CAIRTGFGEETQYF. The DNA for the CDR3 is TGTGCCATCAGGACAGGGTTTGGGGAAGAGACCCAGTACTTC.

This chain connects TRBV28 to TRBJ2-5, with D hard to call. The J call may be faulty, since TRBJ2-7 better matches the DNA end. Per germline, CDR1 MDHEN and CDR2 SYDVKM. The CDR3 length is 15 residues. The CDR3 sequence: CASSSSEGNSYEQYF. In nucleotides, the CDR3 is TGTGCCAGCAGTTCCTCAGAAGGAAACTCCTACGAGCAGTACTTC.

The chain uses TRBV7-2 and TRBJ2-3; no clear D. Trimming stripped 3 bases from V and 6 bases from J, with 10 bases between. The CDR3 is 13 residues long. Germline V CDR1 and CDR2: SGHTA, FQGNSA. DNA of the CDR3: TGTGCCAGCAGCTTCAACAGATTGGATACGCAGTATTTT. Protein sequence: CASSFNRLDTQYF.

V and J are TRBV11-2 and TRBJ2-1, with 10 bases that match TRBD2. Trimming cost V 5 bases and J 14 bases; bases outside gene matches: 15. Germline-derived CDR1 and CDR2 are SGHAT and FQNNGV. The CDR3 sequence is 15 residues long. CDR3 nucleotides: TGTGCCAGCAGCCGAAGTCTAGCGGGAGCGGAGCGGGAGTTCTTC. Translated, it gives CASSRSLAGAEREFF.

The chain has TRBV2 and TRBJ2-3; 7 nucleotides match TRBD2. V shed 6 bases and J 0 bases; nucleotides not matched to a gene: 9. The V gene's germline CDR1 is SNHLY and CDR2 FYNNEI. The CDR3 is 16 amino acids. The CDR3 DNA reads as TGTGCCAGCAGCTTAAGGAGCGGGGCTAGCACAGATACGCAGTATTTT. Translated: CASSLRSGASTDTQYF.

This clone appeared a few times. V is TRBV6-1 and J is TRBJ2-7; 10 bases map to TRBD2. The ends lost 8 bases at V and 6 bases at J; junction bases unmatched: 7. CDR3 size: 13 residues. Germline V gene sequence: CDR1 MNHNS, CDR2 SASEGT. As DNA, the CDR3 is TGTGCCAGCCAAGGGGGACTAGCGCGCGAGCAGTACTTC. As protein: CASQGGLAREQYF.

This clone showed up just a few times. The chain links TRBV28 to TRBJ1-5, with TRBD1 as a possible D gene (5 bases). The germline V gene encodes CDR1 MDHEN and CDR2 SYDVKM. The CDR3 is 16 amino acids. V lost 5 bases and J 2 bases, leaving 16 bases between the germline ends. The chain's CDR3 is CASSPWAGRGNQPQHF. The CDR3 DNA follows: TGTGCCAGCAGTCCGTGGGCAGGGAGGGGCAATCAGCCCCAGCATTTT.

Regarding this clone: Other DNA sequences in the sample encode the same CDR3. V usage is TRBV7-2 and J usage is TRBJ1-2; 8 nucleotides align to TRBD1. Losses at the gene ends were 4 bases for V and 4 bases for J; bases not matched to a gene: 2. In germline, CDR1 is SGHTA, CDR2 FQGNSA. The CDR3 totals 13 residues. Here the CDR3 DNA reads TGTGCCAGCAGCTCTGGACAGGGCTATGGCTACACCTTC. Its protein product is CASSSGQGYGYTF. Complete variable domain (other parts from reference TRBV7-2 and TRBJ1-2): GAGVSQSPSNKVTEKGKDVELRCDPISGHTALYWYRQSLGQGLEFLIYFQGNSAPDKSGLPSDRFSAERTGGSVSTLTIQRTQQEDSAVYLCASSSGQGYGYTFGSGTRLTVV.

The chain has TRBV28 and TRBJ2-5; 12 bases map to TRBD2. The germline gives CDR1 MDHEN, CDR2 SYDVKM. The trim removed 3 bases at V and 14 bases at J, leaving 13 bases unmatched. This CDR3 contains 15 residues. In DNA, the CDR3 is TGTGCCAGCAGTTTGTTGACTAGCGGGAGCTCCGGGGGATACTTC. Translation gives CASSLLTSGSSGGYF.

This clone was recorded at least ten times. In nucleotides, the CDR3 is TGTGCCAGCAGCCCGCCCTTCTACAATGAGCAGTTCTTC. Protein: CASSPPFYNEQFF. The genes are TRBV28 and TRBJ2-1; D not certain. The germline V and J ends were trimmed by 6 bases and 3 bases, with 9 bases remaining between them. Germline loops: CDR1 MDHEN, CDR2 SYDVKM. The CDR3 length is 13 residues.

This clone was seen a handful of times. The chain recombines TRBV19 with TRBJ2-3; D tentatively fits TRBD1 or TRBD2 (5 bases each). This CDR3 has 13 residues. V lost 7 bases, J lost 5 bases, and 13 bases lay in between. In germline, CDR1 is LNHDA, CDR2 SQIVND (reference sequence). The CDR3 here is CASNQGAVDTQYF. DNA of the CDR3: TGTGCCAGTAACCAGGGAGCGGTAGATACGCAGTATTTT.

The table lists this clone with a few counts. This sequence joins TRBV4-3 and TRBJ2-5, with TRBD1 as a possible D gene (7 bases). CDR1 and CDR2 (germline): LGHNA, YSLEER. This CDR3 region has 17 residues. Trimming took 3 bases from V and 5 from J, leaving 22 bases between them. The CDR3 DNA reads as TGCGCCAGCAGCCACGACATCGGCGCAGGGGGGAGGGAGACCCAGTACTTC. Translated, it gives CASSHDIGAGGRETQYF.

CDR3 DNA: TGTGCCACCAGCAGAGATCCCAGTTTGGCCTACAATGAGCAGTTCTTC. This translates into CATSRDPSLAYNEQFF. This chain joins TRBV15 and TRBJ2-1; no clear D gene. The CDR3 runs 16 residues. The germline CDR1 and CDR2 sequences are LNHNV and YYDKDF (reference sequence). The V gene lost 0 bases and the J gene lost 2 bases, with 11 bases spanning the gap.

The V call is TRBV7-8, the J call TRBJ2-7; the match to TRBD1 covers 11 bases. V dropped 1 base and J dropped 6; count of bases not matched to a gene: 5. This CDR3 region has 15 residues. Germline V gives CDR1 SGHVS, CDR2 FQNEAQ. The CDR3: CASSLVQGTGGEQYF. In DNA, the CDR3 is TGTGCCAGCAGCTTAGTTCAGGGGACAGGGGGCGAGCAGTACTTC.

This clone was counted at least ten times. The gene calls are TRBV7-3 and TRBJ1-1; 9 bases are shared with TRBD1. Germline lookup yields CDR1 SGHTA and CDR2 FQGTGA. This CDR3 has 13 amino acids. The V and J ends lost 4 bases and 5 bases, in that order; junction bases with no gene match: 2. Written as DNA, the CDR3 is TGTGCCAGCAGCTCAGGACAGGGGACTGAAGCTTTCTTT. Its translation is CASSSGQGTEAFF.

This clone was observed a few times. This chain connects TRBV20-1 to TRBJ2-7; D not resolved. Germline loops: CDR1 DFQATT, CDR2 SNEGSKA (reference sequence). This CDR3 has 9 amino acids. Trimming cost V 8 bases and J 5 bases, with 7 bases left between them. Here the CDR3 reads CSLGHEQYF. CDR3 DNA sequence: TGCAGTCTAGGCCACGAGCAGTACTTC.

This clone was found many times. The CDR3 coding sequence is TGTGCCAGCGAGTCGTGGAAAGTCCCCTACGAGCAGTACTTC. Its protein is CASESWKVPYEQYF. The chain has TRBV28 and TRBJ2-7; D is unclear. This CDR3 is built from 14 residues. V was shortened by 8 bases and J by 2 bases, with 16 bases between the two germline ends. Germline V lookup: CDR1 MDHEN, CDR2 SYDVKM.